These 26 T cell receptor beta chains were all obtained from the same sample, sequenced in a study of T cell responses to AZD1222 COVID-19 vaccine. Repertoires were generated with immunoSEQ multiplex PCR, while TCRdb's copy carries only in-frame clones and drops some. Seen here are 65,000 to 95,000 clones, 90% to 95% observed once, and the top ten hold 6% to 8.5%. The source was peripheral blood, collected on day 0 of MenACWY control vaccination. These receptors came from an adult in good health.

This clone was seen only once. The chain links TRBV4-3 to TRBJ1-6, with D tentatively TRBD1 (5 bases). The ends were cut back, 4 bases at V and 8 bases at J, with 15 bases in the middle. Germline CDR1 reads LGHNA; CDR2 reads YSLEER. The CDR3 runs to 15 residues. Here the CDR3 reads CASSPRVRGDSPLHF. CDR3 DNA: TGCGCCAGCAGCCCCCGGGTCCGAGGGGATTCACCCCTCCACTTT.

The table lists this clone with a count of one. This CDR3 is CASSFRGAGEQYF. CDR3 DNA: TGTGCCAGCAGCTTCCGGGGGGCTGGGGAGCAGTACTTC. V is TRBV5-8 and J is TRBJ2-7; possible D gene TRBD2, 7 bases. CDR1 SGHTS and CDR2 YDEGEE come from the germline V gene. There are 13 residues in the CDR3. The V gene lost 2 bases and the J gene lost 7 bases, with 13 bases spanning the gap.

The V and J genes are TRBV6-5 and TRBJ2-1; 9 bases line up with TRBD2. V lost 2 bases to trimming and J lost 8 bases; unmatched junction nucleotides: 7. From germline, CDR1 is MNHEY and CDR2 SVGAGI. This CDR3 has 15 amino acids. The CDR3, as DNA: TGTGCCAGCAGTTACCCGGGACTAGCAGAGGATGAGCAGTTCTTC. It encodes CASSYPGLAEDEQFF.

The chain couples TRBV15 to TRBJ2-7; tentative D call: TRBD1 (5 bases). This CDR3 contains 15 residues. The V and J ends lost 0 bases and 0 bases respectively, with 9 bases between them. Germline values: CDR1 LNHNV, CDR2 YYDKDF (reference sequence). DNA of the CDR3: TGTGCCACCAGCAGAGACCTAGGGGACTCCTACGAGCAGTACTTC. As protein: CATSRDLGDSYEQYF.

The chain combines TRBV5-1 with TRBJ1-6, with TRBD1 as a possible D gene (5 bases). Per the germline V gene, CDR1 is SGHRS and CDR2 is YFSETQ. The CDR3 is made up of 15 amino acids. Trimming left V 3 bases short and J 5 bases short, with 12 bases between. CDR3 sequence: CASSWGTEDNSPLHF. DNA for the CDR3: TGCGCCAGCAGCTGGGGGACGGAAGATAATTCACCCCTCCACTTT.

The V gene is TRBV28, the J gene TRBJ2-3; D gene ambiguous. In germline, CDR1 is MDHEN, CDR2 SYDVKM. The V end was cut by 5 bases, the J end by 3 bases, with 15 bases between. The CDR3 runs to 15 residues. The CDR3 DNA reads TGTGCCAGCAGTCCCCCCCGAGTTTCGACAGATACGCAGTATTTT. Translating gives CASSPPRVSTDTQYF.

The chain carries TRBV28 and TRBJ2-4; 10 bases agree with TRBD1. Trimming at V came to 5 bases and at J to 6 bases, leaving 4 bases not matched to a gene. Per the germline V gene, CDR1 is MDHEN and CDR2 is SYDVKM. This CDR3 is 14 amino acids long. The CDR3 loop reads CASSTTGGLNIQYF. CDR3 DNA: TGTGCCAGCAGTACGACAGGGGGCTTAAACATTCAGTACTTC. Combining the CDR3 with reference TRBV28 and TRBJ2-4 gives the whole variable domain DVKVTQSSRYLVKRTGEKVFLECVQDMDHENMFWYRQDPGLGLRLIYFSYDVKMKEKGDIPEGYSVSREKKERFSLILESASTNQTSMYLCASSTTGGLNIQYFGAGTRLSVL.

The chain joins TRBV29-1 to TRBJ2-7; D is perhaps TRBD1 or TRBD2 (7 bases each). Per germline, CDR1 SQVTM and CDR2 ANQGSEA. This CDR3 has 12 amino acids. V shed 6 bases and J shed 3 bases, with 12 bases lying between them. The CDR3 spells CSVAGGGYEQYF. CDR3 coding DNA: TGCAGCGTGGCAGGGGGGGGCTACGAGCAGTACTTC.

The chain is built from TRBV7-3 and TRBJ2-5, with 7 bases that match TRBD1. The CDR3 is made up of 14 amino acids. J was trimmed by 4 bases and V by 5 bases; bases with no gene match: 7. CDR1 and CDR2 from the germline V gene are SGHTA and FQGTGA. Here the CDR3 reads CASSDGTVGETQYF. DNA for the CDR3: TGTGCCAGCAGCGACGGGACAGTAGGAGAGACCCAGTACTTC. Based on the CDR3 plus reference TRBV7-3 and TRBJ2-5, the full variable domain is GAGVSQTPSNKVTEKGKYVELRCDPISGHTALYWYRQSLGQGPEFLIYFQGTGAADDSGLPNDRFFAVRPEGSVSTLKIQRTERGDSAVYLCASSDGTVGETQYFGPGTRLLVL.

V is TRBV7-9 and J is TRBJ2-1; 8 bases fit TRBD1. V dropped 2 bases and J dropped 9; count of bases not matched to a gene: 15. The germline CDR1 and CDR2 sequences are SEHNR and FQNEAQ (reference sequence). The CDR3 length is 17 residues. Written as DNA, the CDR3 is TGTGCCAGCAGCTTACTTAGAAGCAGTCAGGGGGCTGGTGAGCAGTTCTTC. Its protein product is CASSLLRSSQGAGEQFF.

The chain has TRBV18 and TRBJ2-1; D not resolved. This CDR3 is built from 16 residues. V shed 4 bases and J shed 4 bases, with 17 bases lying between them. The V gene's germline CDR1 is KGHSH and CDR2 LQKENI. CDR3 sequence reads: CASSLPASIRYNEQFF. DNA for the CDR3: TGTGCCAGCTCACTCCCCGCCTCGATTAGATACAATGAGCAGTTCTTC.

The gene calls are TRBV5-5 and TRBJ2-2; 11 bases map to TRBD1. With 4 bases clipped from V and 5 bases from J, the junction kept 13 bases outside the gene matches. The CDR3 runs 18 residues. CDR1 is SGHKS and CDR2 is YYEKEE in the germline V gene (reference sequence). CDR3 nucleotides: TGTGCCAGCAGCCACCTTGGACAGGGGGCTTTTGGAACCGGGGAGCTGTTTTTT. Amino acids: CASSHLGQGAFGTGELFF.

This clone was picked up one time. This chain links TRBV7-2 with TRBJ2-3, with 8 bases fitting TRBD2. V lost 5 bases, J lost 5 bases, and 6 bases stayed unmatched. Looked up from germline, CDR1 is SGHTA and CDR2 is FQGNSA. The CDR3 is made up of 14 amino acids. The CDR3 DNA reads TGTGCCAGCAGCCCCCAGCGGGAGAAAGATACGCAGTATTTT. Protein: CASSPQREKDTQYF.

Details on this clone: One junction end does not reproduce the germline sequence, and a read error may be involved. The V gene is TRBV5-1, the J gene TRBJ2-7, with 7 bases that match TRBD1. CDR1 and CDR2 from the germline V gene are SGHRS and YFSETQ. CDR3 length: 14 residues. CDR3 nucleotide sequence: TGCGCCAGCAGCTTGGTAGGGGGCGTCTACGGGCAGTACTTC. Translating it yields CASSLVGGVYGQYF.

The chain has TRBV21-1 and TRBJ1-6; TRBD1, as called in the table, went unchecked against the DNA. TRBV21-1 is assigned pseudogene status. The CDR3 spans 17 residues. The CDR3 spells CASSTRGGGVRRSPLHF. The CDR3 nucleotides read TGTGCCAGCAGCACCAGAGGGGGCGGGGTTAGAAGGTCACCCCTCCACTTT.

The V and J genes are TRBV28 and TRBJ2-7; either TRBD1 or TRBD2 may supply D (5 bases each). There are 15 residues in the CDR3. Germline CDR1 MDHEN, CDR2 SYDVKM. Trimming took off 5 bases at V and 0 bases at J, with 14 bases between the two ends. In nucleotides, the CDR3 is TGTGCCAGCAGTAACCGGGACCGGCGCTCCTACGAGCAGTACTTC. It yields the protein CASSNRDRRSYEQYF.

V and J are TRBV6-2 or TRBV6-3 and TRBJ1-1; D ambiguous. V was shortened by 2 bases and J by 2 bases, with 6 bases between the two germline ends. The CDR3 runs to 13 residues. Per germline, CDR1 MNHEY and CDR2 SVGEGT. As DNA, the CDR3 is TGTGCCAGCAGTTACGAGGAAAACACTGAAGCTTTCTTT. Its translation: CASSYEENTEAFF.

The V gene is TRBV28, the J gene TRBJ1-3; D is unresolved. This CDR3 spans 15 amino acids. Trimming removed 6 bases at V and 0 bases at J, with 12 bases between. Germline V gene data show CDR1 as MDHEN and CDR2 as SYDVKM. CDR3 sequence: CASRSGSASGNTIYF. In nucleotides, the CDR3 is TGTGCCAGCAGATCCGGGTCGGCCTCTGGAAACACCATATATTTT. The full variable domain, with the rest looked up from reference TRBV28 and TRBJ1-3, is DVKVTQSSRYLVKRTGEKVFLECVQDMDHENMFWYRQDPGLGLRLIYFSYDVKMKEKGDIPEGYSVSREKKERFSLILESASTNQTSMYLCASRSGSASGNTIYFGEGSWLTVV.

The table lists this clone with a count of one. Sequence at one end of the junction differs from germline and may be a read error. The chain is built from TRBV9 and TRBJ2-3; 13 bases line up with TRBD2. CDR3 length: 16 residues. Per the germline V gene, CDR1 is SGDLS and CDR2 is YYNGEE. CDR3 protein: CASTVGLAGGTDTQYF. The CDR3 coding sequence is TGTGCCAGCACCGTAGGACTAGCGGGGGGCACAGATACGCAGTATTTT.

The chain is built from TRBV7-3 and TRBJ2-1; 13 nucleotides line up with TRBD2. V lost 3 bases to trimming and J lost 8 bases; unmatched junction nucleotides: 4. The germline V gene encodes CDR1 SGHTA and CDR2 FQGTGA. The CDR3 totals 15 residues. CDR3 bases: TGTGCCAGCAGCTTCCGGACTAGCGGGAGAGATGAGCAGTTCTTC. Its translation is CASSFRTSGRDEQFF. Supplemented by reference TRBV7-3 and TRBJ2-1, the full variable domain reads GAGVSQTPSNKVTEKGKYVELRCDPISGHTALYWYRQSLGQGPEFLIYFQGTGAADDSGLPNDRFFAVRPEGSVSTLKIQRTERGDSAVYLCASSFRTSGRDEQFFGPGTRLTVL.

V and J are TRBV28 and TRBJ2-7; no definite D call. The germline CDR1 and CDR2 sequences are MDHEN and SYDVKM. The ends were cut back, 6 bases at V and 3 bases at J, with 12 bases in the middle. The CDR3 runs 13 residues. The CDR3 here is CASRRNQDYEQYF. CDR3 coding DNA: TGTGCCAGCAGGCGAAACCAGGACTACGAGCAGTACTTC.

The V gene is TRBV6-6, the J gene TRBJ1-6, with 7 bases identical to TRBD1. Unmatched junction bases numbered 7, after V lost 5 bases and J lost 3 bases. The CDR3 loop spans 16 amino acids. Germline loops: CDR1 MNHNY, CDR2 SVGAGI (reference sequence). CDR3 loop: CASSRQGWDYNSPLHF. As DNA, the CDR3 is TGTGCCAGCAGTCGACAGGGATGGGACTATAATTCACCCCTCCACTTT.

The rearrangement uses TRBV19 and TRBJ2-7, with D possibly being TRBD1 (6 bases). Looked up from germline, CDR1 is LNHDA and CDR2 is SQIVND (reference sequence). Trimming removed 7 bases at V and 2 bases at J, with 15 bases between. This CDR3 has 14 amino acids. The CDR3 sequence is CASTNPGHPYEQYF. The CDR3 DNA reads TGTGCCAGTACCAACCCGGGACACCCCTACGAGCAGTACTTC.

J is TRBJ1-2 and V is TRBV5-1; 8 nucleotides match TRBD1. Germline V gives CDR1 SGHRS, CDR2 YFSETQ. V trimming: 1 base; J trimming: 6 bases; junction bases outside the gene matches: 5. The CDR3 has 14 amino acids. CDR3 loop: CASSLFQGAHGYTF. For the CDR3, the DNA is TGCGCCAGCAGCTTGTTTCAGGGGGCTCATGGCTACACCTTC.

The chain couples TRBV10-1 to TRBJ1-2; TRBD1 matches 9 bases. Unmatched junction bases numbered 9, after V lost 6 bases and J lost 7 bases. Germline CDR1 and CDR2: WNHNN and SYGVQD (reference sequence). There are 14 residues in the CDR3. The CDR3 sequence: CASSSGTGPSGYTF. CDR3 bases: TGCGCCAGCAGCTCCGGGACAGGGCCTTCTGGCTACACCTTC.

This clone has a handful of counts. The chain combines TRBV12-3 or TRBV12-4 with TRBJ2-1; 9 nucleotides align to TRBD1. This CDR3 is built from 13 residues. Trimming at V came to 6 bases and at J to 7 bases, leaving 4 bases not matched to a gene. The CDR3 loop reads CASRRQGENEQFF. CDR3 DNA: TGTGCCAGCAGGAGACAGGGGGAAAATGAGCAGTTCTTC.